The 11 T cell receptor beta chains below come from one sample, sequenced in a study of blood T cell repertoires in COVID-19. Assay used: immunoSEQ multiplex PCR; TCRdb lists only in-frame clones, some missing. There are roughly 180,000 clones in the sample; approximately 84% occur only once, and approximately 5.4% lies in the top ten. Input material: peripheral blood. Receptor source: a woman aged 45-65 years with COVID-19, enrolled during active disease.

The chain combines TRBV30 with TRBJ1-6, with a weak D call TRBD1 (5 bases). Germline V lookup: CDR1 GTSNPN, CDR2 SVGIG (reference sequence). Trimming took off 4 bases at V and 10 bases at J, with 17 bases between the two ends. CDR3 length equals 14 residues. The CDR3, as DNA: TGTGCCTGGAATCCCGCCACACGGGGGTCACCCCTCCACTTT. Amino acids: CAWNPATRGSPLHF.

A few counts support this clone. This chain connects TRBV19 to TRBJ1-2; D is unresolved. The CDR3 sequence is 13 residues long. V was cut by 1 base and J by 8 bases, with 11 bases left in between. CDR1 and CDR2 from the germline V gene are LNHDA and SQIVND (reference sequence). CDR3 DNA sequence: TGTGCCAGTAGTATAGGCCCTACAGAAGGCTACACCTTC. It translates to CASSIGPTEGYTF.

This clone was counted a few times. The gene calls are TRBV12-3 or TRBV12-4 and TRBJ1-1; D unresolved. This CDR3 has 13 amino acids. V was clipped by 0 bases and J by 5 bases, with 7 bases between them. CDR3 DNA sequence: TGTGCCAGCAGTTTAGCACGAGGGACTGAAGCTTTCTTT. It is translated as CASSLARGTEAFF.

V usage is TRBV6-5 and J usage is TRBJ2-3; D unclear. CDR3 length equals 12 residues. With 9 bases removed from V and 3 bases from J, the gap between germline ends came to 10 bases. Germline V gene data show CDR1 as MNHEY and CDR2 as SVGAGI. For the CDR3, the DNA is TGTGCCAGTCGGAGCCCAACAGATACGCAGTATTTT. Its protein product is CASRSPTDTQYF.

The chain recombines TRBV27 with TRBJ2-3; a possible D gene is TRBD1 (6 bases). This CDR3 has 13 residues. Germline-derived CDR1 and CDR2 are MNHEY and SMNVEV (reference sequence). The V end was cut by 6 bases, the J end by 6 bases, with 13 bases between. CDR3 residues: CASRPQGPDTQYF. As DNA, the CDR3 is TGTGCCAGCAGACCACAGGGTCCTGATACGCAGTATTTT.

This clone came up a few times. CDR3 loop: CATSRDRVYEQYF. The CDR3 coding sequence is TGTGCCACCAGCAGAGACAGGGTTTACGAGCAGTACTTC. The genes are TRBV15 and TRBJ2-7, with D possibly being TRBD1 (5 bases). V lost 0 bases, J lost 4 bases, and 7 bases lay in between. From germline, CDR1 is LNHNV and CDR2 YYDKDF (reference sequence). This CDR3 contains 13 residues. Variable domain in full (rest from reference TRBV15 and TRBJ2-7): DAMVIQNPRYQVTQFGKPVTLSCSQTLNHNVMYWYQQKSSQAPKLLFHYYDKDFNNEADTPDNFQSRRPNTSFCFLDIRSPGLGDTAMYLCATSRDRVYEQYFGPGTRLTVT.

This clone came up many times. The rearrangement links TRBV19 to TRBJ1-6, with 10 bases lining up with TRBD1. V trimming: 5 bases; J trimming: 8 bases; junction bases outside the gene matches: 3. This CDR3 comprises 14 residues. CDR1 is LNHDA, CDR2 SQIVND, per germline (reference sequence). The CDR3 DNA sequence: TGTGCCAGTAGTCGGGGGACAGGGGATTCACCCCTCCACTTT. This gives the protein CASSRGTGDSPLHF.

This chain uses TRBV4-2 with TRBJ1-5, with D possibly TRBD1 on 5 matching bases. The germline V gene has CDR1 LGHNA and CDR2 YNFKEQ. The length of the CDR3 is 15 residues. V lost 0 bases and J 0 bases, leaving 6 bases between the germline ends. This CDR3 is CASSQDRDSNQPQHF. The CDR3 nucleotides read TGTGCCAGCAGCCAAGACAGGGATAGCAATCAGCCCCAGCATTTT.

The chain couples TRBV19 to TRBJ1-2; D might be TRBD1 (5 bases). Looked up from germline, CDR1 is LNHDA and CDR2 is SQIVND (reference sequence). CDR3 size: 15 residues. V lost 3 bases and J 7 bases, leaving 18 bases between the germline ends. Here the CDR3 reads CASSIGQGVGSGYTF. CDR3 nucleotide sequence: TGTGCCAGTAGTATCGGTCAGGGCGTCGGTAGTGGCTACACCTTC.

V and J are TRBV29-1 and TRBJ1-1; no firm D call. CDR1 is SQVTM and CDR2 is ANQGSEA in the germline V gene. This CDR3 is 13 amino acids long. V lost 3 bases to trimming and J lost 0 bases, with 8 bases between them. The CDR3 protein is CSVEKQMNTEAFF. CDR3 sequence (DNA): TGCAGCGTTGAGAAACAAATGAACACTGAAGCTTTCTTT.

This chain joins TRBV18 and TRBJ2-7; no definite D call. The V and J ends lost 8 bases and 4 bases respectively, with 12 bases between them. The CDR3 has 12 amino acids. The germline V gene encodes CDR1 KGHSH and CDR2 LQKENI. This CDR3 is CASAPVLYEQYF. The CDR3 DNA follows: TGTGCCAGCGCCCCAGTGCTTTACGAGCAGTACTTC.